The source of this TCR beta chain is a study of somatic mutations in cytotoxic T cells in rheumatoid arthritis (TCRdb year 2017). Study-level background: Right after diagnosis and prior to the start of any treatment, approximately 30 ml EDTA of peripheral blood was drawn from patients. Whether expanded CD8+ T-cell clones in untreated, newly diagnosed rheumatoid arthritis carry somatic mutations was the study question, and clonality was characterized with TCRB deep sequencing. A FACSAria II or Sony SH800 was used to flow-sort some V beta antibody-stained T-cell populations at nearly 100% purity, and TCRB sequencing was also done on sorted V beta1+ cells. TCRB deep sequencing was performed for 65 rheumatoid arthritis patients and about 20 healthy controls. Patients and controls did not essentially differ in median age, which was nearly identical between the groups.

This clone is assessed as medium-sized (0.01 to 0.1%). The antigen this receptor binds is unknown. Base qualities are not at hand, and no much larger clone is one base apart. The immunoSEQ assay was applied to genomic DNA for TCRB CDR3 sequencing. The paper's data handling went like this. Only a few patient CD8+ clones larger than 1% matched published virus-specific TCRB sequences when compared against them. Analyses were restricted to productive TCRB rearrangements. A clone was defined by a unique TCRB CDR3 sequence, and clonality was computed as a productive clonality index based on Shannon entropy. The template counts of each clone relative to the total templates per sample were used to calculate repertoire overlap between two samples. V-gene usage from TCRB sequencing and V-gene usage measured by flow cytometry were correlated (Spearman r of 0.61). TCRdb provides this immuneACCESS table in a form limited to in-frame rearrangements. Some clones are lacking; in checked studies, under half of them reflect an unresolved V gene, and why the rest are absent is not known. The V and J calls and clone size were taken over from that table, and D and trimming were inferred from the DNA. The sample records roughly 16,000 clones, approximately 82% of which are singletons. The ten top clones hold about a sixth of the sample.

The investigation overall reported the following: Rheumatoid arthritis patients and age-matched healthy controls did not significantly differ in CD8+ T-cell clonality. The expanded CD8+ clones had unknown antigen targets, and not appearing in virus-specific databases did not rule out that they were virus-specific. The largest CD8+ clone made up more than 20% of CD8+ cells in about an eighth of the roughly 60 patients, and blood and synovial fluid shared several identical CD8+ TCRB sequences. CD8+ clonality increased with age in patients (Spearman r ≈ 0.5) but not in healthy controls. The finding that TRBV07 was slightly underrepresented in patients was left unadjusted for multiple comparisons.

There are 15 amino acids in the CDR3, from cysteine to phenylalanine inclusive. The entry retains the CDR3 DNA only, 45 bases that are in frame from base 1. Via the germline V gene, CDR1 is SGHRS and CDR2 YFSETQ. After removal of 5 bases from V and 0 bases from J, the junction retains 5 bases not matched to a gene. Positive magnetic bead selection on an AutoMACS was used to isolate CD4+ and CD8+ cells, with flow cytometry used to check purity. A TCR V beta antibody panel was used in flow cytometry to screen first for clonal expansions, which were then characterized by TCRB deep sequencing of sorted CD8+ fractions. Isolation of peripheral blood mononuclear cells was done through Ficoll-Paque PLUS density gradient separation. DNA was extracted from CD4-enriched, CD8-enriched or PBMC samples with Nucleospin Tissue or Tissue XS kits and quantified with a Qubit 2.0 fluorometer.

The sequenced sample was CD8+ T cells sorted from blood. The TCR originated in a woman between 45 and 60 years old with rheumatoid arthritis. The chain is encoded by TRBV5-1 joined to TRBJ1-3, with 7 bases in between that match TRBD1. The DNA sequence follows: TGCGCCAGCAGTAGCGACAGGGACTCTGGAAACACCATATATTTT. This gives the protein CASSSDRDSGNTIYF.